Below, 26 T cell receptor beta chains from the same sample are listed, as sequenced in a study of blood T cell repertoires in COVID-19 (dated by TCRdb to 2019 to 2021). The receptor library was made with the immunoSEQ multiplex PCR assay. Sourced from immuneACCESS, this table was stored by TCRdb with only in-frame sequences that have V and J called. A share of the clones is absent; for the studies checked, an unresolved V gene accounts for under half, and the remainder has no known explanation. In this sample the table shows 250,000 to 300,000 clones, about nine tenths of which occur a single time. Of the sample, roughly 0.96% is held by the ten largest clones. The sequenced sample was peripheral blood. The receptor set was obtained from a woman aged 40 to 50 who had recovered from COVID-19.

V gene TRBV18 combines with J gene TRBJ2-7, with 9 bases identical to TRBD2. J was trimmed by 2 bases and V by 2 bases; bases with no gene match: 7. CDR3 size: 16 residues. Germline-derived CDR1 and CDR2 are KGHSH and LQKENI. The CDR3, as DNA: TGTGCCAGCTCACCAATCCCAGCTAGCGGGACCTACGAGCAGTACTTC. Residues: CASSPIPASGTYEQYF.

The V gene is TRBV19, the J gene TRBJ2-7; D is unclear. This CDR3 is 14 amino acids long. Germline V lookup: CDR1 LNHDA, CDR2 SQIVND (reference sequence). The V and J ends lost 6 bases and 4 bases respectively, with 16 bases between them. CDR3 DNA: TGTGCCAGTAGCCTGACAAGAAGTGGTTACGAGCAGTACTTC. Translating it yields CASSLTRSGYEQYF.

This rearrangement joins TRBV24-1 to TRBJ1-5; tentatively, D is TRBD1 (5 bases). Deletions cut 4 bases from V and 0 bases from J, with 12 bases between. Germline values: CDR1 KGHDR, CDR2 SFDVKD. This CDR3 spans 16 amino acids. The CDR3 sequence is CATSEGRGFSNQPQHF. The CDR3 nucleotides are TGTGCCACCAGTGAGGGCCGGGGGTTTAGCAATCAGCCCCAGCATTTT.

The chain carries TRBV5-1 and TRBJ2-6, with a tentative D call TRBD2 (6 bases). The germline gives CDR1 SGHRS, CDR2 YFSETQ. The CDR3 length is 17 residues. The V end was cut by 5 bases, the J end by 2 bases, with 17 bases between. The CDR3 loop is CASSPSGSWAGANVLTF. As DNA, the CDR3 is TGCGCCAGCAGTCCTTCCGGGAGTTGGGCTGGGGCCAACGTCCTGACTTTC.

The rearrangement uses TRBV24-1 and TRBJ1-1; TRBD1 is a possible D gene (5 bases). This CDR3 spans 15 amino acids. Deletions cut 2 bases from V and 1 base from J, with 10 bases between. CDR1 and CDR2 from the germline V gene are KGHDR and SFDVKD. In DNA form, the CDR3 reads TGTGCCACCAGTGATTCCTCCGGGGGGAACACTGAAGCTTTCTTT. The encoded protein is CATSDSSGGNTEAFF.

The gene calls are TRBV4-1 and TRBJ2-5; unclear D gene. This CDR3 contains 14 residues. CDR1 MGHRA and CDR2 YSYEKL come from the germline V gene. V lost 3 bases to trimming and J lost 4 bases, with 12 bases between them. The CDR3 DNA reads TGCGCCAGCAGCCACCCTAACCAAGCAGAGACCCAGTACTTC. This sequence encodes CASSHPNQAETQYF.

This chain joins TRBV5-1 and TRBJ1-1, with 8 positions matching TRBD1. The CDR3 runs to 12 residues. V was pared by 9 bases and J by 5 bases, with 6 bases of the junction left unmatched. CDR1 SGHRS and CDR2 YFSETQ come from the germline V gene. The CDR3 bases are TGCGCCATCGATACAGGGGGAACTGAAGCTTTCTTT. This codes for CAIDTGGTEAFF.

In DNA, the CDR3 is TGTGCCATCAGTGCAGCGCTCCAAGAGACCCAGTACTTC. Encoded protein: CAISAALQETQYF. The chain recombines TRBV10-3 with TRBJ2-5; D call uncertain. V dropped 4 bases and J dropped 1 base, with 7 bases sitting between them. The CDR3 totals 13 residues. Per the germline V gene, CDR1 is ENHRY and CDR2 is SYGVKD.

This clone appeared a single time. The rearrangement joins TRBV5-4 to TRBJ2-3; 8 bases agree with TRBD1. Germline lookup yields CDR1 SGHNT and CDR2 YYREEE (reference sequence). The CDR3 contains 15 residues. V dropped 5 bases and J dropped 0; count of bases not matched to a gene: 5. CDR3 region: CASSTGGISTDTQYF. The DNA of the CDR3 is TGTGCCAGCAGTACAGGGGGGATTAGCACAGATACGCAGTATTTT.

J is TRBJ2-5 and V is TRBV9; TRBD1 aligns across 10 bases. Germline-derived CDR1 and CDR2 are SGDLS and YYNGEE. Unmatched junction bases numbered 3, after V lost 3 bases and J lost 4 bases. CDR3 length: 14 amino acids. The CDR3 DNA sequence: TGTGCCAGCAGCGGACAGGGGGCTTTAGAGACCCAGTACTTC. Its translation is CASSGQGALETQYF.

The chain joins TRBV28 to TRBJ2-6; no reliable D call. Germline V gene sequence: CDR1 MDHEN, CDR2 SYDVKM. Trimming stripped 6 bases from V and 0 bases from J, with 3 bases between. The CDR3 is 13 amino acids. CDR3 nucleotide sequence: TGTGCCAGCAGCAACTCTGGGGCCAACGTCCTGACTTTC. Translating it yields CASSNSGANVLTF.

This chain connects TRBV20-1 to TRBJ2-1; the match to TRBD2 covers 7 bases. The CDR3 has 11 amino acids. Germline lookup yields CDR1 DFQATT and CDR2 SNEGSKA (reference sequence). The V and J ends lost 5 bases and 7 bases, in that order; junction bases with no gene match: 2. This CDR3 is CSAGGGNEQFF. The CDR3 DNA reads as TGCAGTGCTGGGGGGGGTAATGAGCAGTTCTTC.

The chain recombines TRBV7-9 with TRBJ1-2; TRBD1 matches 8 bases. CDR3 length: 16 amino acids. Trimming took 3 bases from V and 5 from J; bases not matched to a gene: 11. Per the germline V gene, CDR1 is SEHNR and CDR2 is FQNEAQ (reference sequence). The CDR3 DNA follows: TGTGCCAGCAGCTTTGGACAGGGCCCCATCGCATATGGCTACACCTTC. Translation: CASSFGQGPIAYGYTF.

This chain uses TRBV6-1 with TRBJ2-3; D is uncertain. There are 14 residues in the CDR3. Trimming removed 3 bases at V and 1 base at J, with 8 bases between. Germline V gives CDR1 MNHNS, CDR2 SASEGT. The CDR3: CASSDRIGTDTQYF. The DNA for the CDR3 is TGTGCCAGCAGTGATCGTATAGGCACAGATACGCAGTATTTT.

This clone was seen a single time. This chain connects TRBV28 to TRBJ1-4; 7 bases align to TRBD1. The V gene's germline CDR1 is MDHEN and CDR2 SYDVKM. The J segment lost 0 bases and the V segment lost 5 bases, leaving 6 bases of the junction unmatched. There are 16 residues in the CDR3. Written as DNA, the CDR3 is TGTGCCAGCAGTAATACAGGGGATGCAACTAATGAAAAACTGTTTTTT. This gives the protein CASSNTGDATNEKLFF.

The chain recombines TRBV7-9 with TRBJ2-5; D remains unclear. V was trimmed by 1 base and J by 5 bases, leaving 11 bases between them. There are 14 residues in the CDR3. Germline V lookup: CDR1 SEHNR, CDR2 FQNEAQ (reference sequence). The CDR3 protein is CASSLVNGLETQYF. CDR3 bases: TGTGCCAGCAGCTTAGTGAACGGGTTGGAGACCCAGTACTTC.

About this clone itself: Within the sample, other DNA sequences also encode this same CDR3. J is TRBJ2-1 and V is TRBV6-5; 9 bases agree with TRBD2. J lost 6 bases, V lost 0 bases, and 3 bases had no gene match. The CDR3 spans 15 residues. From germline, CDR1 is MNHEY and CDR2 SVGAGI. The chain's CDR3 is CASSYSAGGGNEQFF. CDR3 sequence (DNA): TGTGCCAGCAGTTACTCGGCGGGAGGGGGCAATGAGCAGTTCTTC.

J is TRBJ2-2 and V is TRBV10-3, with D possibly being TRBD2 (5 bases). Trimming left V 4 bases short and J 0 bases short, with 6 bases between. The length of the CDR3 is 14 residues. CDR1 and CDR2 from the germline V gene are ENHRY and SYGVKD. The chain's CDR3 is CAISAGANTGELFF. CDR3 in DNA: TGTGCCATCAGTGCCGGGGCGAACACCGGGGAGCTGTTTTTT.

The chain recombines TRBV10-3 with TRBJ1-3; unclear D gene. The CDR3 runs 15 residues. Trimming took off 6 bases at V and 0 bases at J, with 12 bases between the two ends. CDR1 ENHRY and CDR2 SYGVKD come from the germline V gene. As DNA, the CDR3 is TGTGCCATCAGGCCAGACTACCGCTCTGGAAACACCATATATTTT. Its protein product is CAIRPDYRSGNTIYF.

The CDR3 loop reads CASSPGLAGVGGELFF. The CDR3 DNA reads as TGTGCCAGCTCGCCCGGACTAGCGGGAGTTGGCGGGGAGCTGTTTTTT. The rearrangement links TRBV18 to TRBJ2-2; 13 bases agree with TRBD2. This CDR3 is built from 16 residues. In germline, CDR1 is KGHSH, CDR2 LQKENI. V was pared by 6 bases and J by 7 bases, with 8 bases of the junction left unmatched.

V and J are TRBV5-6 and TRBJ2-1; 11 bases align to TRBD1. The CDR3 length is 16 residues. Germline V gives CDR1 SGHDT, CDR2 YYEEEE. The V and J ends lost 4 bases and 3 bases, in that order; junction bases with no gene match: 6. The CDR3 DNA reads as TGTGCCAGCAGCGGGGGACAGGGGGTAATCTACAATGAGCAGTTCTTC. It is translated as CASSGGQGVIYNEQFF.

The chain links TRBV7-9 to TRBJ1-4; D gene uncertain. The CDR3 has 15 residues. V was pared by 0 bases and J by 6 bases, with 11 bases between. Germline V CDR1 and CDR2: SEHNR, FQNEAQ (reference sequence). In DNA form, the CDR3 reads TGTGCCAGCAGCTTAGCCCGGGTAGGAGATGAAAAACTGTTTTTT. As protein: CASSLARVGDEKLFF.

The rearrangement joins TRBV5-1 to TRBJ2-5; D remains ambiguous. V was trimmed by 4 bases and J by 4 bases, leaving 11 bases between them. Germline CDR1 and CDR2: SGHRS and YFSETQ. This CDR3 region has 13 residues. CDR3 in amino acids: CASSATLRETQYF. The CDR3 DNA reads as TGCGCCAGCAGCGCGACATTAAGAGAGACCCAGTACTTC.

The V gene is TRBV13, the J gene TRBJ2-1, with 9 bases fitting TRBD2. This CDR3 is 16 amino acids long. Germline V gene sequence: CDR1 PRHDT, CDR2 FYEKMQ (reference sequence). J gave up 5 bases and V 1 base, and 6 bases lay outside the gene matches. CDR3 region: CASSLEGLAANNEQFF. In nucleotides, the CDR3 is TGTGCCAGCAGCTTAGAGGGACTAGCAGCAAACAATGAGCAGTTCTTC. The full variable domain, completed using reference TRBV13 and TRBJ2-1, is AAGVIQSPRHLIKEKRETATLKCYPIPRHDTVYWYQQGPGQDPQFLISFYEKMQSDKGSIPDRFSAQQFSDYHSELNMSSLELGDSALYFCASSLEGLAANNEQFFGPGTRLTVL.

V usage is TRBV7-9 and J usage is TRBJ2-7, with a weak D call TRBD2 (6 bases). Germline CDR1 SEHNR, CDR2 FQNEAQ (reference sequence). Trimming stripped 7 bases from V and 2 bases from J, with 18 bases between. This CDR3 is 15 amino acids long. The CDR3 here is CASTQGGRPTYEQYF. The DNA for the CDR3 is TGTGCCAGCACCCAAGGAGGGAGGCCTACCTACGAGCAGTACTTC.

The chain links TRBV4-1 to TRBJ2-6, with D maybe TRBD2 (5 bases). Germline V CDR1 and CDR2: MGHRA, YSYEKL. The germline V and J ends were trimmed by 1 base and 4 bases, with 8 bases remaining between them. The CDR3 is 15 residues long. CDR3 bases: TGCGCCAGCAGCCAAGGGGAGAGGGGGGCCAACGTCCTGACTTTC. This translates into CASSQGERGANVLTF.